This TCR beta chain was identified during a study of blood T cell repertoires in COVID-19. Authors' analysis steps: From reference gene primer amplification, estimates of nucleated cell counts were derived. The method was immunoSEQ multiplex PCR; TCRdb's version includes in-frame clones alone and lacks a portion of them. V and J calls and clone size are those listed in that table; D and trimming were worked out from the DNA. The sample yields roughly 100,000 clones, 80% to 90% seen once. The CDR3 has 15 amino acids. CDR1 is ENHRY and CDR2 is SYGVKD in the germline V gene. V was clipped by 3 bases and J by 6 bases; unmatched bases: 4.

The V gene is TRBV10-3, the J gene TRBJ2-1; 11 nucleotides line up with TRBD1. The sequenced sample was peripheral blood. This clonotype was obtained from a human donor in a cohort sampled during active COVID-19. Here the CDR3 DNA reads TGTGCCATCAGTGAACGGGGACAGGGGGTCAATGAGCAGTTCTTC. Translating gives CAISERGQGVNEQFF.